A selection of T cell receptor beta chains follows, all from one sample in a study of blood T cell repertoires in COVID-19. TCRdb's table, derived via immunoSEQ multiplex PCR, lists solely in-frame clones and lacks some. The repertoire holds about 140,000 clones, with around 81% as singletons. Sequenced: peripheral blood. All receptors come from a human donor in a cohort sampled during active COVID-19. Both conserved end residues are part of each CDR3. D genes are given only for firm matches. Some rows mark clone size as missing; the rest say once, few, many or name a class of expanded clone.

CDR3: CASSLVGRGGKGDTGELFF
DNA: TGCGCCAGCAGCTTGGTGGGTCGCGGGGGAAAAGGGGACACCGGGGAGCTGTTTTTT
size: -
D: TRBD2
J: TRBJ2-2
V: TRBV5-1

CDR3: CASSLEGAGYNSPLHF
DNA: TGTGCCAGCAGCTTAGAAGGGGCAGGCTATAATTCACCCCTCCACTTT
size: few
D: -
J: TRBJ1-6
V: TRBV7-2

CDR3: CASSLRGGNTGELFF
DNA: TGCGCCAGCAGCTTACGAGGAGGGAACACCGGGGAGCTGTTTTTT
size: -
D: -
J: TRBJ2-2
V: TRBV5-1

CDR3: CASSLSQGKHEQYF
DNA: TGTGCCAGCAGTTTATCCCAGGGAAAGCACGAGCAGTACTTC
size: -
D: -
J: TRBJ2-7
V: TRBV27

CDR3: CASKGGRSSYNSPLHF
DNA: TGTGCCAGTAAAGGGGGCAGAAGCTCCTATAATTCACCCCTCCACTTT
size: once
D: TRBD1
J: TRBJ1-6
V: TRBV19

CDR3: CASSPRTSGGSNTGELFF
DNA: TGTGCCAGCTCACCCCGGACTAGCGGGGGCTCGAACACCGGGGAGCTGTTTTTT
size: -
D: TRBD2
J: TRBJ2-2
V: TRBV18

CDR3: CASRERTGLTNEAFF
DNA: TGTGCCAGCAGGGAGAGGACAGGGTTAACAAATGAAGCTTTCTTT
size: once
D: TRBD1
J: TRBJ1-1
V: TRBV6-5

CDR3: CSVADRNSYEQYF
DNA: TGCAGCGTGGCCGACAGAAATTCCTACGAGCAGTACTTC
size: -
D: -
J: TRBJ2-7
V: TRBV29-1

CDR3: CASSDGGWAGELFF
DNA: TGCGCCAGCAGTGATGGAGGGTGGGCCGGGGAGCTGTTTTTT
size: -
D: -
J: TRBJ2-2
V: TRBV10-1

CDR3: CASSYRTGQATSGNTIYF
DNA: TGTGCCAGCAGTTACCGGACCGGACAGGCTACCTCTGGAAACACCATATATTTT
size: -
D: TRBD1
J: TRBJ1-3
V: TRBV6-2/TRBV6-3

CDR3: CASRFRQVRTGELFF
DNA: TGTGCCAGCCGGTTTCGGCAGGTACGCACCGGGGAGCTGTTTTTT
size: few
D: -
J: TRBJ2-2
V: TRBV2

CDR3: CASSLEARGHGYTF
DNA: TGTGCCAGCAGTTTAGAGGCCAGGGGCCATGGCTACACCTTC
size: -
D: -
J: TRBJ1-2
V: TRBV27

CDR3: CASSLDRQVTFF
DNA: TGTGCCAGCAGCTTAGATCGACAGGTGACGTTCTTC
size: -
D: -
J: TRBJ2-1
V: TRBV11-2

CDR3: CASSFSRSASYEQYF
DNA: TGTGCCAGCAGCTTCTCCAGGTCTGCGTCCTACGAGCAGTACTTC
size: -
D: -
J: TRBJ2-7
V: TRBV5-8

CDR3: CASTPLTGSYEQYF
DNA: TGCGCCAGCACGCCACTCACAGGCTCCTACGAGCAGTACTTC
size: -
D: -
J: TRBJ2-7
V: TRBV5-1

CDR3: CASSSTFGNTIYF
DNA: TGTGCCAGCAGCTCAACATTTGGAAACACCATATATTTT
size: -
D: -
J: TRBJ1-3
V: TRBV5-6